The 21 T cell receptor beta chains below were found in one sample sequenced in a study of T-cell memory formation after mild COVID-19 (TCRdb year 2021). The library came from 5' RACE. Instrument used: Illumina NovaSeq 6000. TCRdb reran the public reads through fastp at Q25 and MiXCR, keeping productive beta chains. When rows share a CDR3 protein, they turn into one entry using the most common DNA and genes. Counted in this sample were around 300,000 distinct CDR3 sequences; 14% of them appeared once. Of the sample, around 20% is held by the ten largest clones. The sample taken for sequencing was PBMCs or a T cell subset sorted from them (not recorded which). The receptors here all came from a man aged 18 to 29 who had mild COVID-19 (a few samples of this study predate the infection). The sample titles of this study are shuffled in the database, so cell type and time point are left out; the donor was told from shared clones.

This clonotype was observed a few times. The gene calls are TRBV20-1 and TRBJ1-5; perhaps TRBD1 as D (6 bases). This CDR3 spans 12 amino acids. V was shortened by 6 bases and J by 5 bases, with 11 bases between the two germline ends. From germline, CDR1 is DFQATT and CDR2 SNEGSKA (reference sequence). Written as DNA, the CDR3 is TGCAGTGCCGCCTCAGGGGATCAGCCCCAGCATTTT. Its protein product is CSAASGDQPQHF.

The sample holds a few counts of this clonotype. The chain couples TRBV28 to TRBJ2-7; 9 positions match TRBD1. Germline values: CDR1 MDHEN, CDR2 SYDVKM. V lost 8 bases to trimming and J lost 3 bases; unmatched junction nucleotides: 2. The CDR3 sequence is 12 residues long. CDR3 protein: CASGTGHYEQYV. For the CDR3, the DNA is TGTGCCAGCGGGACAGGGCACTACGAGCAGTACGTC.

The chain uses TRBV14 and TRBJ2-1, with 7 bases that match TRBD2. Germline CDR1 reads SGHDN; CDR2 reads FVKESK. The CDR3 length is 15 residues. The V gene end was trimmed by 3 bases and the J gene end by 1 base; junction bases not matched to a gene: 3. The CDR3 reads CASSHLGGSYNEQFF. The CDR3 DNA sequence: TGTGCCAGCAGCCACCTCGGGGGGTCCTACAATGAGCAGTTCTTC.

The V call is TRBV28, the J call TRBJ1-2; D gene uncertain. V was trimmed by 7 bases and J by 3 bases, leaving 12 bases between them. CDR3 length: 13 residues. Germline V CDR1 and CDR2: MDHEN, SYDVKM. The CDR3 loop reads CASNPASDYGYTF. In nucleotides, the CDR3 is TGTGCCAGCAACCCGGCGTCGGACTATGGCTACACCTTC.

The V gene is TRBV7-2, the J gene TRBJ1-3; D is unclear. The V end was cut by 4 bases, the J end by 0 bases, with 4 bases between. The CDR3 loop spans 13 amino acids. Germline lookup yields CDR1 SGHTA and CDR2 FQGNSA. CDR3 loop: CASSWDSGNTIYF. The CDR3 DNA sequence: TGTGCCAGCAGCTGGGACTCTGGAAACACCATATATTTT.

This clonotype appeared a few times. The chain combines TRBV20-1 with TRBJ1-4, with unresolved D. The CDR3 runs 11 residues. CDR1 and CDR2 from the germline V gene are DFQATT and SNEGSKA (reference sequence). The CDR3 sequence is CSTRMGEKLFF. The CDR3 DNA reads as TGCAGCACTAGGATGGGTGAAAAACTGTTTTTT.

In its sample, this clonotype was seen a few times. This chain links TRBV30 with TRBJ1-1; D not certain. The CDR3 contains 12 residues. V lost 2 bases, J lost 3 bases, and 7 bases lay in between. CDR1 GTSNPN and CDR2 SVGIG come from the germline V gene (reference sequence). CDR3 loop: CAWSWVDTEAFF. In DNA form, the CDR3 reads TGTGCCTGGAGTTGGGTCGACACTGAAGCTTTCTTT.

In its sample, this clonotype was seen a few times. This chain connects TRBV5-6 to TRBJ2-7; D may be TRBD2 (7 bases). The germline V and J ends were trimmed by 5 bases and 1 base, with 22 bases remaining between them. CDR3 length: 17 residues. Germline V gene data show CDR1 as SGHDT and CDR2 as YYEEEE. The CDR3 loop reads CASSASWGGAESYEQYV. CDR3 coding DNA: TGTGCCAGCAGTGCTAGCTGGGGGGGGGCCGAGTCCTACGAGCAGTACGTC.

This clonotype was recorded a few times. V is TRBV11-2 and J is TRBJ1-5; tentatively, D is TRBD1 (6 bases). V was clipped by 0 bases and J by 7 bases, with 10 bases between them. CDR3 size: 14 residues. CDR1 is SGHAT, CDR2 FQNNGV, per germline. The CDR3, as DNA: TGTGCCAGCAGCTTAGAGGGACAATTACAGCCCCAGCATTTT. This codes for CASSLEGQLQPQHF.

The CDR3 is CASSPSRDRRSYEQYF. The CDR3 bases are TGTGCCAGCAGCCCAAGCCGGGACAGAAGGTCGTACGAGCAGTACTTC. This sequence joins TRBV25-1 and TRBJ2-7; 7 bases line up with TRBD1. Germline V gene sequence: CDR1 MGHDK, CDR2 SYGVNS. The CDR3 has 16 residues. The J segment lost 4 bases and the V segment lost 6 bases, leaving 15 bases of the junction unmatched.

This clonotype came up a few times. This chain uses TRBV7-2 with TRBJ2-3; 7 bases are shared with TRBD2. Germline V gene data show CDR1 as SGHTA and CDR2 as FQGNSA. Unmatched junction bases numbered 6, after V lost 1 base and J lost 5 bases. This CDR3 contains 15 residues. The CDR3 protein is CASSLVVAGVDTQYF. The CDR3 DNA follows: TGTGCCAGCAGCTTAGTAGTCGCGGGGGTAGATACGCAGTATTTT.

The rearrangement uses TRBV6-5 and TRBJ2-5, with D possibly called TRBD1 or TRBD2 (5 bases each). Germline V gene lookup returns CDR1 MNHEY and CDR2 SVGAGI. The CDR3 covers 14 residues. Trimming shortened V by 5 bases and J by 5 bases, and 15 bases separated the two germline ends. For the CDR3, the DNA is TGTGCCAGCAGTCGGGGACCGAGAGTGGAGACCCAGTACTTC. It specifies CASSRGPRVETQYF.

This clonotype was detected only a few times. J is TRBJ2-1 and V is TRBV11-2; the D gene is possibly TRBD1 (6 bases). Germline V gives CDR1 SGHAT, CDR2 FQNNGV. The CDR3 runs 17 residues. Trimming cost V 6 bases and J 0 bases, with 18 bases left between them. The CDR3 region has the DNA TGTGCCAGCAGGAAGCCTACAGGGATAAGCTCCTACAATGAGCAGTTCTTC. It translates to CASRKPTGISSYNEQFF.

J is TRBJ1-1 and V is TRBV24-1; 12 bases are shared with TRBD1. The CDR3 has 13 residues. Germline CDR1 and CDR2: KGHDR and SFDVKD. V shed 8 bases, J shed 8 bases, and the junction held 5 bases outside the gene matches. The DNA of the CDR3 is TGTGCCACCATGGGACAGGGGGCCGGCGAAGCTTTCTTT. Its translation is CATMGQGAGEAFF.

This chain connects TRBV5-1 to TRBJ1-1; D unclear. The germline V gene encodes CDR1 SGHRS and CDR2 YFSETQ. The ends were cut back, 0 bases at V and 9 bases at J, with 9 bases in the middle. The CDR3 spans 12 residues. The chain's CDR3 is CASSLDERQAFF. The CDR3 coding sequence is TGCGCCAGCAGCTTGGATGAACGTCAAGCTTTCTTT.

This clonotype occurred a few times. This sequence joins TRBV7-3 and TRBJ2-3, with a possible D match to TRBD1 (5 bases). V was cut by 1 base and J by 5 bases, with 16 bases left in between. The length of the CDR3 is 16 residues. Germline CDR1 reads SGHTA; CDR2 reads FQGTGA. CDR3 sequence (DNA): TGTGCCAGCAGCTTAAGGCCCGGCCAGGGTGGAGATACGCAGTATTTT. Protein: CASSLRPGQGGDTQYF.

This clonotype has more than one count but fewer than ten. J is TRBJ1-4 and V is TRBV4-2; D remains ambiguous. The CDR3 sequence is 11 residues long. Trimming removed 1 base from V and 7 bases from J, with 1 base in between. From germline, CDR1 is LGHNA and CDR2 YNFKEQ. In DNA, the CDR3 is TGTGCCAGCAGCCAAGGTGAAAAACTGTTTTTT. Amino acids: CASSQGEKLFF.

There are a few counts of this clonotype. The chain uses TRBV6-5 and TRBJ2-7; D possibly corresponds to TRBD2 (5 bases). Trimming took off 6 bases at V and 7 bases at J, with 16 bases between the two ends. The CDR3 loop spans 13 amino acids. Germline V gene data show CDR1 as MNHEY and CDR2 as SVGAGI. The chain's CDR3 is CASRPGRTGEQYF. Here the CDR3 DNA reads TGTGCCAGCAGACCCGGACGGACTGGGGAGCAGTACTTC.

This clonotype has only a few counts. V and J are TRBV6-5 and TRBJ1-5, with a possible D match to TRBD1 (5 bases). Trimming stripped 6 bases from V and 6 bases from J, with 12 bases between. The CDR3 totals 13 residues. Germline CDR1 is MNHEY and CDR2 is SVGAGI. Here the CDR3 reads CASRQGWAQPQHF. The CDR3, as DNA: TGTGCCAGCAGGCAGGGTTGGGCTCAGCCCCAGCATTTT.

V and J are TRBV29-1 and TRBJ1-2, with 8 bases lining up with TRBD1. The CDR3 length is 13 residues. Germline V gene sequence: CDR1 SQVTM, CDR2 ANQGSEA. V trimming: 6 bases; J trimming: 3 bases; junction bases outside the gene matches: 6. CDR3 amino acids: CSVPRTGHYGYTF. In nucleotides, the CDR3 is TGCAGCGTCCCCAGGACAGGGCACTATGGCTACACCTTC.

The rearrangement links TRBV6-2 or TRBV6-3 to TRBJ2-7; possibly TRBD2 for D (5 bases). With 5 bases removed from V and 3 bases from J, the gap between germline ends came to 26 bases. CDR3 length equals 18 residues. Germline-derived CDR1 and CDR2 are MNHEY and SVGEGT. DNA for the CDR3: TGTGCCAGCAGTCCCCCGGGATTGGCCATAGAGTGGAACTACGAGCAGTACTTC. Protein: CASSPPGLAIEWNYEQYF.